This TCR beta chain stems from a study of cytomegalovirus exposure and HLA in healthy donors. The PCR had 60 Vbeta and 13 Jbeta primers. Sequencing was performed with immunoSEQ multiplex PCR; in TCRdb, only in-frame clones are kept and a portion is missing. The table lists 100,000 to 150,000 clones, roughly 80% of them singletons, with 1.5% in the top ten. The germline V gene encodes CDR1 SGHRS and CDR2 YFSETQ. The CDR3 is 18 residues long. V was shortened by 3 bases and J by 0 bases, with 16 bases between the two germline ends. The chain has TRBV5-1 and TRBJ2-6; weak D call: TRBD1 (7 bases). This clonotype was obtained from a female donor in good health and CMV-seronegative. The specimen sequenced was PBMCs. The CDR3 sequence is CASSSGGTVYSGANVLTF. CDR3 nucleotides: TGCGCCAGCAGCTCTGGCGGGACAGTCTACTCTGGGGCCAACGTCCTGACTTTC.